One sample yielded the 21 T cell receptor beta chains listed below, sequenced in a study of T cell responses to AZD1222 COVID-19 vaccine. The protocol was immunoSEQ multiplex PCR, while the TCRdb copy is restricted to in-frame clones and leaves out a portion. The data show roughly 100,000 clones, around 91% seen once. The source was peripheral blood, collected on day 0 of AZD1222 vaccination. The receptors stem from an adult in good health.

V gene TRBV5-6 combines with J gene TRBJ1-3, with D possibly matching TRBD1 (5 bases). V lost 1 base to trimming and J lost 0 bases, with 5 bases between them. This CDR3 comprises 14 residues. CDR1 is SGHDT and CDR2 is YYEEEE in the germline V gene. CDR3 nucleotides: TGTGCCAGCAGCTTGAGGGGCTCTGGAAACACCATATATTTT. This codes for CASSLRGSGNTIYF. Together with reference TRBV5-6 and TRBJ1-3, the CDR3 gives the full variable domain: DAGVTQSPTHLIKTRGQQVTLRCSPKSGHDTVSWYQQALGQGPQFIFQYYEEEERQRGNFPDRFSGHQFPNYSSELNVNALLLGDSALYLCASSLRGSGNTIYFGEGSWLTVV.

The rearrangement joins TRBV5-5 to TRBJ1-5, with 9 bases that match TRBD1. The CDR3 spans 15 residues. Per germline, CDR1 SGHKS and CDR2 YYEKEE (reference sequence). Unmatched junction bases numbered 5, after V lost 1 base and J lost 6 bases. CDR3: CASSLLGQGAQPQHF. Here the CDR3 DNA reads TGTGCCAGCAGCTTGTTGGGACAGGGTGCTCAGCCCCAGCATTTT.

The rearrangement links TRBV5-4 to TRBJ1-6, with TRBD1 matching over 7 bases. Germline V gene data show CDR1 as SGHNT and CDR2 as YYREEE (reference sequence). J was trimmed by 10 bases and V by 3 bases; bases with no gene match: 10. The CDR3 sequence is 15 residues long. CDR3 sequence: CASSWGQRAGSPLHF. The CDR3 region has the DNA TGTGCCAGCAGCTGGGGACAGAGAGCTGGGTCACCCCTCCACTTT.

This chain uses TRBV18 with TRBJ2-5; D not certain. CDR3 length: 12 residues. Trimming shortened V by 2 bases and J by 5 bases, and 6 bases separated the two germline ends. The germline V gene encodes CDR1 KGHSH and CDR2 LQKENI. CDR3 DNA: TGTGCCAGCTCACCAACAACCGAGACCCAGTACTTC. Translating it yields CASSPTTETQYF.

The V call is TRBV4-1, the J call TRBJ2-4; D remains unclear. V was shortened by 1 base and J by 4 bases, with 20 bases between the two germline ends. CDR3 length: 18 amino acids. Germline V CDR1 and CDR2: MGHRA, YSYEKL. The CDR3 nucleotides are TGCGCCAGCAGCCAAGGAAGGTTGGTAGGTCAGGTTAAAAACATTCAGTACTTC. Translation: CASSQGRLVGQVKNIQYF.

The chain couples TRBV6-5 to TRBJ1-2; 12 nucleotides match TRBD1. With 4 bases clipped from V and 8 bases from J, the junction kept 5 bases outside the gene matches. This CDR3 has 14 residues. Per the germline V gene, CDR1 is MNHEY and CDR2 is SVGAGI. Written as DNA, the CDR3 is TGTGCCAGCAGTTGGGGACAGGGGGCCTGGGGCTACACCTTC. Residues: CASSWGQGAWGYTF.

The chain uses TRBV12-2 and TRBJ2-7; the D segment call TRBD1 is taken from the table without a DNA check. TRBV12-2 is listed as a pseudogene. The CDR3 consists of 18 residues. CDR3 in amino acids: CASRFRPGLFPYVYEQYF. The CDR3 DNA sequence: TGTGCAAGTCGCTTTAGGCCAGGGCTTTTTCCCTATGTGTACGAGCAGTACTTC.

The CDR3 protein is CASSWSYEQYF. In DNA, the CDR3 is TGTGCCAGCAGCTGGAGCTACGAGCAGTACTTC. V is TRBV6-2 or TRBV6-3 and J is TRBJ2-7; D ambiguous. Germline V gives CDR1 MNHEY, CDR2 SVGEGT. Trimming removed 6 bases from V and 3 bases from J, with 6 bases in between. The CDR3 contains 11 residues.

To note about this clone: Additional DNA sequences in this sample encode the identical CDR3. V is TRBV12-3 or TRBV12-4 and J is TRBJ1-1; tentatively, D is TRBD1 (6 bases). V was clipped by 5 bases and J by 4 bases, with 11 bases between them. The CDR3 sequence is 13 residues long. The CDR3 nucleotides are TGTGCCAGCAGTCCCAGGGGAGGCACTGAAGCTTTCTTT. It encodes CASSPRGGTEAFF.

The table lists this clone with a few counts. The rearrangement joins TRBV6-5 to TRBJ1-5, with D uncertain. This CDR3 has 15 amino acids. Germline loops: CDR1 MNHEY, CDR2 SVGAGI. V lost 6 bases and J 0 bases, leaving 12 bases between the germline ends. This chain's CDR3 is CASRALVYSNQPQHF. Written as DNA, the CDR3 is TGTGCCAGCAGAGCCTTGGTCTATAGCAATCAGCCCCAGCATTTT.

The J gene is TRBJ2-2, the V gene TRBV7-9; a possible D gene is TRBD2 (6 bases). The CDR3 loop spans 12 amino acids. From germline, CDR1 is SEHNR and CDR2 FQNEAQ (reference sequence). The V end lost 5 bases, the J end lost 8 bases, and 9 bases lay between the germline ends. The CDR3 spells CASSAAGGELFF. In DNA form, the CDR3 reads TGTGCCAGCAGCGCCGCGGGAGGGGAGCTGTTTTTT. Full variable domain (missing parts from reference TRBV7-9 and TRBJ2-2): DTGVSQNPRHKITKRGQNVTFRCDPISEHNRLYWYRQTLGQGPEFLTYFQNEAQLEKSRLLSDRFSAERPKGSFSTLEIQRTEQGDSAMYLCASSAAGGELFFGEGSRLTVL.

This clone was found once. The chain employs TRBV4-2 and TRBJ2-5; 10 nucleotides match TRBD2. This CDR3 has 15 amino acids. Trimming took 2 bases from V and 6 from J; bases not matched to a gene: 6. Germline CDR1 LGHNA, CDR2 YNFKEQ. The CDR3 spells CASSQTAGGPKTQYF. The DNA of the CDR3 is TGTGCCAGCAGCCAAACAGCGGGGGGGCCCAAGACCCAGTACTTC.

The chain employs TRBV5-5 and TRBJ2-5; 13 bases fit TRBD2. V lost 2 bases to trimming and J lost 5 bases; unmatched junction nucleotides: 12. The CDR3 is 18 amino acids. Looked up from germline, CDR1 is SGHKS and CDR2 is YYEKEE (reference sequence). The CDR3 DNA reads TGTGCCAGCAGCTTCCGACTAGCGGGGGGCCATTTGGAGGAGACCCAGTACTTC. This codes for CASSFRLAGGHLEETQYF.

A single count supports this clone. This chain links TRBV27 with TRBJ1-5; TRBD1 might be the D (5 bases). Trimming cost V 2 bases and J 2 bases, with 10 bases left between them. CDR1 is MNHEY and CDR2 is SMNVEV in the germline V gene (reference sequence). This CDR3 spans 15 amino acids. The DNA for the CDR3 is TGTGCCAGCAGTTTAAGGGGTCTGGGCAATCAGCCCCAGCATTTT. Its protein product is CASSLRGLGNQPQHF.

Details on this clone: The junction shows a germline mismatch at one end, possibly a read error. The chain employs TRBV19 and TRBJ1-5; D remains ambiguous. The CDR3 has 16 amino acids. CDR1 is LNHDA and CDR2 is SQIVND in the germline V gene (reference sequence). This CDR3 reads CTSSIVAGYSNQPQHF. The CDR3 coding sequence is TGTACCAGTAGTATAGTGGCGGGTTATAGCAATCAGCCCCAGCATTTT.

The chain uses TRBV7-9 and TRBJ1-6; 9 nucleotides agree with TRBD1. Trimming cost V 5 bases and J 8 bases; bases outside gene matches: 7. The CDR3 covers 15 residues. CDR1 is SEHNR and CDR2 is FQNEAQ in the germline V gene (reference sequence). The CDR3 region has the DNA TGTGCCAGCAGCACCCAGGACAGGGGTGATTCACCCCTCCACTTT. Protein product: CASSTQDRGDSPLHF.

V usage is TRBV2 and J usage is TRBJ2-2, with 8 nucleotides matching TRBD2. V shed 5 bases and J 5 bases; nucleotides not matched to a gene: 4. The CDR3 runs to 14 residues. Germline V CDR1 and CDR2: SNHLY, FYNNEI. The CDR3 reads CASSWLAGTGELFF. CDR3 bases: TGTGCCAGCAGTTGGTTAGCGGGGACCGGGGAGCTGTTTTTT.

CDR3 protein: CASSLMVTAGGETQYF. As DNA, the CDR3 is TGTGCCAGCAGCTTAATGGTGACTGCGGGGGGCGAGACCCAGTACTTC. The chain carries TRBV7-9 and TRBJ2-5; 8 bases line up with TRBD2. Germline-derived CDR1 and CDR2 are SEHNR and FQNEAQ (reference sequence). V lost 2 bases and J lost 5; bases outside the gene matches: 10. This CDR3 contains 16 residues.

The V call is TRBV11-2, the J call TRBJ2-7, with 10 bases aligning to TRBD2. Germline V CDR1 and CDR2: SGHAT, FQNNGV. The ends lost 3 bases at V and 1 base at J; junction bases unmatched: 9. The CDR3 has 17 residues. In nucleotides, the CDR3 is TGTGCCAGCAGCTTTTCCAGCGGGGGGGTTAGTTCCTACGAGCAGTACTTC. Translation: CASSFSSGGVSSYEQYF.

The chain is built from TRBV28 and TRBJ1-1; D unresolved. Germline V lookup: CDR1 MDHEN, CDR2 SYDVKM. Deletions cut 5 bases from V and 4 bases from J, with 11 bases between. The CDR3 has 13 amino acids. The CDR3 reads CASSNLATTEAFF. The CDR3, as DNA: TGTGCCAGCAGTAATCTAGCCACCACTGAAGCTTTCTTT.

The chain has TRBV27 and TRBJ2-7; the D is unclear. Germline lookup yields CDR1 MNHEY and CDR2 SMNVEV (reference sequence). The CDR3 totals 14 residues. V was clipped by 5 bases and J by 9 bases, with 20 bases between them. CDR3 residues: CASSDQTLSGWQYF. In nucleotides, the CDR3 is TGTGCCAGCAGTGACCAGACCCTCTCCGGGTGGCAGTACTTC.